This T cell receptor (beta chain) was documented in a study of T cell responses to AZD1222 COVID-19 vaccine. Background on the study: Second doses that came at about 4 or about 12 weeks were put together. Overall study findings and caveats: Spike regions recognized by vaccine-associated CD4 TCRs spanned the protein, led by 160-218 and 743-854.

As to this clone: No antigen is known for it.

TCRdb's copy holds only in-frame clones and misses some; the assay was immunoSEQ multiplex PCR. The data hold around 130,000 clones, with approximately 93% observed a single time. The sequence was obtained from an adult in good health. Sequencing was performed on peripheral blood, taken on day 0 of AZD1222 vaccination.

This CDR3 reads CASSPDRFYGYTF. The CDR3 nucleotides are TGTGCCAGCAGCCCCGACAGATTTTATGGCTACACCTTC. This chain uses TRBV7-2 with TRBJ1-2; a weak D match, TRBD1 (5 bases). The germline V gene has CDR1 SGHTA and CDR2 FQGNSA. Trimming removed 5 bases at V and 5 bases at J, with 12 bases between. This CDR3 contains 13 residues.